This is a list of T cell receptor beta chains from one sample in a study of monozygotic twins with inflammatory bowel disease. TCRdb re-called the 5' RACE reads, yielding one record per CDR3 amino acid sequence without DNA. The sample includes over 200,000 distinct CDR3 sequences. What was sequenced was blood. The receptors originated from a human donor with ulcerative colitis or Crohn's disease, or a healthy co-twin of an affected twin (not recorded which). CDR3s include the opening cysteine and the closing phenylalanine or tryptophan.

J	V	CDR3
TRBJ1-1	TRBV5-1	CASSLAWGYNTEAFF
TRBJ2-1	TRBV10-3	CAISESSAGGLNEQFF
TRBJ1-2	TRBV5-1	CASSSTGQGGSGYTF
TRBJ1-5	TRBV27	CALPHRADQPQHF
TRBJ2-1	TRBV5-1	CASRSDPATYNEQFF
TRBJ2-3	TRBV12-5	CASGPPGDTQYF
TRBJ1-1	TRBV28	CASSLSREAFF
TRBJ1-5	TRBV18	CASSPRAGRGNQPQHF
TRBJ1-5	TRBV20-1	CSARNRDAHQPQHF
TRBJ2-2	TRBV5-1	CASSREQTGELFF
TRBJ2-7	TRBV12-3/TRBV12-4	CASSPQGPTIGGQYF
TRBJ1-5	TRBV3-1	CASSHGPFQPQHF
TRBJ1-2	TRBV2	CASGQGWRDYGYTF
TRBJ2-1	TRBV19	CARWWGASSYNEQFF
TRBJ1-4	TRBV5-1	CASSSDPQGEKLFF
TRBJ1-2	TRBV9	CASSVAAGGTGYGYTF
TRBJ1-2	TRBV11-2	CASSFGTGERGYTF
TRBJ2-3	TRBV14	CASSQKPGLDSDTQYF
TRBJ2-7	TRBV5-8	CASSLQDSYEQYF
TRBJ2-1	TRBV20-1	CSARKRGGFNEQFF
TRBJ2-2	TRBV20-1	CSAKGPGTNTGELFF
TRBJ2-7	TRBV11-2	CASSLGASEYYEQYF
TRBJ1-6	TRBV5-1	CASTWGGGDSPLHF
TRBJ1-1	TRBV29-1	CSVVPGRSTEAFF
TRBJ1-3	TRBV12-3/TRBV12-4	CASSYSTSGNTIYF
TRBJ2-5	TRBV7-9	CASSYRQPQETQYF
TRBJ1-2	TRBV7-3	CASSLSGGATRPNYGYTF
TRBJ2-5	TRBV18	CASSTSNQETQYF
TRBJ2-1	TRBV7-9	CASPQGNEQFF